Listed below are T cell receptor beta chains from one sample, sequenced in a study of CD4+ T cells in melanoma. The protocol was immunoSEQ multiplex PCR, while the TCRdb copy is restricted to in-frame clones and leaves out a portion. The profile shows roughly 150,000 clones, 85% to 95% of them singletons. The origin of the receptors is a human donor with melanoma. The conserved cysteine and the conserved F or W are not part of the CDR3 here. The order of the fields is CDR3 protein, J gene, V gene.

CDR3 protein: ASSDFGEAF; J gene: TRBJ1-1; V gene: TRBV6-1
CDR3 protein: ATSREGRTNEKLF; J gene: TRBJ1-4; V gene: TRBV15
CDR3 protein: ASSLVLLVGGHNEKLF; J gene: TRBJ1-4; V gene: TRBV5-8
CDR3 protein: ASRYDGNTEAF; J gene: TRBJ1-1; V gene: TRBV5-1
CDR3 protein: ATSSWGSGELF; J gene: TRBJ2-2; V gene: TRBV2
CDR3 protein: ASSLAETGYSYEQY; J gene: TRBJ2-7; V gene: TRBV5-1
CDR3 protein: ASSPGTGTGELF; J gene: TRBJ2-2; V gene: TRBV5-8
CDR3 protein: ASSLWARDNSPLH; J gene: TRBJ1-6; V gene: TRBV27
CDR3 protein: ASSRYSADEGQPQH; J gene: TRBJ1-5; V gene: TRBV4-1
CDR3 protein: ASRGTPSLGYT; J gene: TRBJ1-2; V gene: TRBV9
CDR3 protein: ASSLGGTSGGQETQY; J gene: TRBJ2-5; V gene: TRBV11-2